This entry features one T cell receptor (beta chain) sequence. The antigen is undetermined. The data are from a study of post-analysis software for immune sequencing data. TCR beta cDNA libraries had unique molecular identifiers. The yield from roughly 1 to 10 million T cells was 500,000 or so cDNA molecules in total. TCRdb re-called the PCR reads with MiXCR, one entry per CDR3 protein. Of roughly 600,000 distinct CDR3 sequences in the sample, roughly 40% were seen once. Study-wide results and caveats: Batch-mates among the samples co-clustered strongly by F measure. TRBV5-6, TRBV5-1 and TRBV20-1 belonged to a set of roughly 5 TRBV segments that were more frequent in patients than controls. Normalized Chao1 diversity was significantly lower in multiple sclerosis patients than in controls.

The CDR3 sequence is 12 residues long. The V end was cut by 1 base, the J end by 8 bases, with 8 bases between. The chain couples TRBV12-3 or TRBV12-4 to TRBJ1-2, with a tentative D call TRBD1 (5 bases). The sample taken for sequencing was blood. The receptor was isolated from a girl aged 5-17 years with multiple sclerosis. The CDR3 DNA is TGTGCCAGCAGTTTAGTGAGGGGCGGCTACACCTTC. This translates into CASSLVRGGYTF.